This T cell receptor (beta chain) was recorded in a study of T cells expressing NK-cell markers. The CDR3 is 12 amino acids. Germline V CDR1 and CDR2: DFQATT, SNEGSKA (reference sequence). With the 5' RACE reads reprocessed, TCRdb shows one record per CDR3 protein and no DNA. Seen in this sample are 300,000 or so distinct CDR3 sequences; the ten most common clones hold around 4.3%. The specimen was blood T cells: a sorted CD56 or NKG2C T cell subset, CD4+ or CD8+ T cells, or bulk PBMC T cells (not recorded which). The chain employs TRBV20-1 and TRBJ2-5; checking the TCRdb D call of TRBD2 is not possible without DNA. This sequence originates from a woman aged 18-70 years in good health. The CDR3 loop is CSAREVGRTQYF.